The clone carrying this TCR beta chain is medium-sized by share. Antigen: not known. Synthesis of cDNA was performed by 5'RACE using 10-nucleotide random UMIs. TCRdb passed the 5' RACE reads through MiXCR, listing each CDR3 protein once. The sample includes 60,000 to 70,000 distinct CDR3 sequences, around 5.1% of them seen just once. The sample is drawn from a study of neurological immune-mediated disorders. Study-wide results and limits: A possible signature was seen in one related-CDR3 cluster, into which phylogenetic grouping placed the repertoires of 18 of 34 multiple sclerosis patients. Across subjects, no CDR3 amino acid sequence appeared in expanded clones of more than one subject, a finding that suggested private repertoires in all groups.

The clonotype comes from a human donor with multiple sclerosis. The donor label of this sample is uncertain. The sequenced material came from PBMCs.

This CDR3 reads CASSFSSGGYNEQFF. As DNA, the CDR3 is TGTGCCAGCAGCTTCTCTAGCGGGGGTTACAATGAGCAGTTCTTC. This sequence joins TRBV7-2 and TRBJ2-1; 10 bases fit TRBD2. Trimming removed 3 bases from V and 4 bases from J; junction bases left unmatched: 3. Germline CDR1 is SGHTA and CDR2 is FQGNSA. CDR3 length: 15 residues.